This T cell receptor beta chain was profiled in a study of cytomegalovirus exposure and HLA in healthy donors. Study-wide results and caveats: Common viral pathogens (according to a later analysis) appeared linked to several of the most significant clusters. Later work found most CMV-associated TCR beta chains apparently HLA-restricted. In an earlier analysis, most TCR beta V segments were productive about 87% or about 30% of the time.

A note on this clone: Its antigen is currently unknown.

The primer mix had 60 Vbeta and 13 Jbeta primers. Under the authors' procedure: Tens of millions of unique TCR beta chains, approximately 11 million of them shared, were counted by a later analysis. Here immunoSEQ multiplex PCR was the method, and the copy in TCRdb shows in-frame clones only, minus some. That table is the source of V, J and clone size, and D and trimming were worked out from the DNA. The sample carries 55,000 to 70,000 clones, around 74% recorded once. CDR3 length: 14 residues. The J segment lost 9 bases and the V segment lost 8 bases, leaving 6 bases of the junction unmatched. Germline loops: CDR1 SGHVS, CDR2 FQNEAQ.

The receptor was derived from a woman aged 60-75 years in good health and CMV-seropositive. Source material: PBMCs. V usage is TRBV7-8 and J usage is TRBJ2-1, with 14 positions matching TRBD2. CDR3: CASHGTSGGGEQFF. The CDR3 DNA sequence: TGTGCCAGCCACGGGACTAGCGGGGGTGGTGAGCAGTTCTTC.